Listed below are T cell receptor beta chains from one sample, sequenced in a study of T-cell memory formation after mild COVID-19. TCRdb redid the calling of the 5' RACE reads with MiXCR, one entry per CDR3 protein. The sample lists 400,000 or so distinct CDR3 sequences, 20% occurring once. The specimen was PBMCs or a T cell subset sorted from them (not recorded which). These receptors were collected from an adult woman who had mild COVID-19 (a few samples of this study predate the infection). Cell type and time point are not known. CDR3s include the opening cysteine and the closing phenylalanine or tryptophan. Fields, in order: V gene, CDR3 length, J gene, D gene, clone size, CDR3 DNA, CDR3 protein. A D gene is named only where the DNA matches it firmly. Part of the rows lack a size; the others show once, few, many or a class for expanded clones.

V: TRBV29-1
length: 14
J: TRBJ2-1
D: -
size: few
DNA: TGCAGCGTTGACGACCAGGGTAGGAGGAATGAGCAGTTCTTC
CDR3: CSVDDQGRRNEQFF

V: TRBV5-1
length: 15
J: TRBJ2-7
D: -
size: -
DNA: TGCGCCAGCAGCTTGGTTTCCGCGAGCTCCTACGAGCAGTACTTC
CDR3: CASSLVSASSYEQYF

V: TRBV7-2
length: 13
J: TRBJ1-4
D: -
size: -
DNA: TGTGCCAGCAGCTTATCCCACCCCGGCGGACTGTTTTTT
CDR3: CASSLSHPGGLFF

V: TRBV5-5
length: 15
J: TRBJ2-1
D: TRBD1
size: -
DNA: TGTGCCAGCAGCTTGGAGGGACAGGGATACAATGAGCAGTTCTTC
CDR3: CASSLEGQGYNEQFF

V: TRBV12-3/TRBV12-4
length: 12
J: TRBJ2-7
D: -
size: -
DNA: TGTGCCAGCAGATCCTCCTTGGGAGAACAGTACTTC
CDR3: CASRSSLGEQYF

V: TRBV6-6
length: 12
J: TRBJ2-2
D: -
size: many
DNA: TGTGCCAGCAGTCCAGGCACCGGGGAGCTGTTTTTT
CDR3: CASSPGTGELFF

V: TRBV20-1
length: 14
J: TRBJ2-3
D: -
size: -
DNA: TGCAGTCCGACGACAGGTTCGGGCACAGATACGCAGTATTTT
CDR3: CSPTTGSGTDTQYF

V: TRBV11-2
length: 18
J: TRBJ2-1
D: TRBD2
size: -
DNA: TGTGCCAGCAGCTTAGATGGAGTGGGGACTAGCGGGAGGAATGAGCAGTTCTTC
CDR3: CASSLDGVGTSGRNEQFF

V: TRBV6-2/TRBV6-3
length: 16
J: TRBJ2-1
D: TRBD2
size: -
DNA: TGTGCCAGCAGTTACTCGATGGGACTAGCGGGCAATGAGCAGTTCTTC
CDR3: CASSYSMGLAGNEQFF

V: TRBV5-4
length: 16
J: TRBJ2-3
D: TRBD2
size: -
DNA: TGTGCCAGCAGCACAGGGACTAGCGGTATCACAGATACGCAGTATTTT
CDR3: CASSTGTSGITDTQYF

V: TRBV5-1
length: 14
J: TRBJ1-1
D: -
size: few
DNA: TGCGCCAGCAGCTTTTGGACGGGAAACACTGAAGCTTTCTTT
CDR3: CASSFWTGNTEAFF

V: TRBV19
length: 12
J: TRBJ1-1
D: -
size: few
DNA: TGTGCCAGTAGTACCCAGACAGGTGAAGCTTTCTTT
CDR3: CASSTQTGEAFF

V: TRBV15
length: 15
J: TRBJ1-2
D: TRBD1
size: -
DNA: TGTGCCACCAGCAAACGGGACAGGGGAGACTATGGCTACACCTTC
CDR3: CATSKRDRGDYGYTF

V: TRBV19
length: 14
J: TRBJ1-5
D: TRBD1
size: once
DNA: TGTGCCAGTAGTCTATGGACAGGGGATCAGCCCCAGCATTTT
CDR3: CASSLWTGDQPQHF

V: TRBV20-1
length: 15
J: TRBJ2-1
D: -
size: few
DNA: TGCAGTGCTATCCGCTGGGAAAGCTCCTACAATGAGCAGTTCTTC
CDR3: CSAIRWESSYNEQFF

V: TRBV3-1
length: 13
J: TRBJ1-2
D: -
size: few
DNA: TGTGCCAGCAGCCCGACTAGAGCGCTCGGCTACACCTTC
CDR3: CASSPTRALGYTF

V: TRBV27
length: 18
J: TRBJ2-1
D: TRBD2
size: few
DNA: TGTGCCAGCACCGAGGGAGGACTAGCGGGGTTGGCGTTGGGGGAGCAGTTCTTC
CDR3: CASTEGGLAGLALGEQFF

V: TRBV5-1
length: 16
J: TRBJ2-1
D: TRBD2
size: few
DNA: TGCGCCAGCAGCCCCGATGCGAGCGGGAACTACAATGAGCAGTTCTTC
CDR3: CASSPDASGNYNEQFF

V: TRBV7-9
length: 13
J: TRBJ2-7
D: -
size: few
DNA: TGTGCCAGCAGCTTAGACACACTATCCGAGCAGTACTTC
CDR3: CASSLDTLSEQYF

V: TRBV27
length: 15
J: TRBJ2-1
D: TRBD2
size: -
DNA: TGTGCCAGCAGTTTAGGGACTAGAATCTACAATGAGCAGTTCTTC
CDR3: CASSLGTRIYNEQFF

V: TRBV18
length: 15
J: TRBJ2-1
D: -
size: -
DNA: TGTGCCAGCTCACCCCCTCGGGACGGCGTAAATGAGCAGTTCTTC
CDR3: CASSPPRDGVNEQFF

V: TRBV6-1
length: 15
J: TRBJ1-2
D: TRBD1
size: -
DNA: TGTGCCAGCAGGGCCGGACAGGGCTTGGACTATGGCTACACCTTC
CDR3: CASRAGQGLDYGYTF